The rows below give T cell receptor beta chains drawn from one sample of a study of cytotoxic CD8 clonotypes in ibrutinib-treated CLL. The repertoire was sequenced with immunoSEQ multiplex PCR; TCRdb's copy has only in-frame clones and lacks some. The table shows 45,000 to 65,000 clones, with 75% to 90% occurring only once. The source material was PBMCs, sampled after 24 months of ibrutinib treatment. Every receptor here comes from a human donor with chronic lymphocytic leukemia. Both conserved end residues are trimmed from each CDR3. A D gene is named only where the DNA matches it firmly.

J,D,V,CDR3
TRBJ1-2,NA,TRBV15,ATSTGIPGPRSGYGYT
TRBJ1-1,TRBD1,TRBV5-4,ASSTGQGPGVNTEAF
TRBJ1-5,NA,TRBV5-1,ASSLDNRAGNSNQPQH
TRBJ1-5,NA,TRBV6-5,ASSGQQNQPQH
TRBJ2-5,TRBD1,TRBV11-2,ASRKLTGQGEETQY
TRBJ2-2,NA,TRBV27,ASSLYPGPNTGELF
TRBJ2-2,NA,TRBV14,ASSREDRRAGELF
TRBJ2-5,NA,TRBV9,ASSVAPGLIETQY
TRBJ2-4,TRBD2,TRBV30,AWSVAGGGSSIQY
TRBJ2-3,NA,TRBV28,ASSPPPGTRTDTQY
TRBJ1-2,NA,TRBV28,ASSGPTGQLYGYT
TRBJ2-2,NA,TRBV30,AWRFGAGELF
TRBJ2-1,TRBD1,TRBV5-6,ASRLDRGESYNEQF
TRBJ1-4,TRBD1,TRBV18,ASSQGAIGEKLF
TRBJ2-3,TRBD2,TRBV7-6,ASSRLASTDTQY
TRBJ1-5,NA,TRBV6-4,ASSGDRPKGRNQPQH
TRBJ1-1,TRBD1,TRBV28,ASSFGTGNTEAF
TRBJ2-7,NA,TRBV2,ASSEGTTPGEQY
TRBJ2-1,NA,TRBV14,ATSLAGFYNEQF
TRBJ2-1,NA,TRBV18,ASSPFSTSGRTYNEQF
TRBJ2-3,NA,TRBV19,ASSTTTLIGGSTDTQY
TRBJ2-7,NA,TRBV5-4,ASSPGTASVEQY
TRBJ2-5,NA,TRBV30,AWSVRGAETQY
TRBJ2-7,TRBD1,TRBV7-8,ASSPTRDRGRRY
TRBJ2-7,NA,TRBV11-1,ASSLIIGEQY
TRBJ1-3,NA,TRBV19,ASSISGSSGNTIY
TRBJ1-1,TRBD1,TRBV28,ASSPPLRGLGTEAF
TRBJ1-1,NA,TRBV4-2,ASSQRGKGSGTEAF
TRBJ1-2,NA,TRBV28,ASSTGSRGYT
TRBJ2-1,NA,TRBV30,AWSAPLLRPRPTEQF
TRBJ2-7,NA,TRBV7-9,ASSPSGAYEQY
TRBJ2-1,TRBD2,TRBV15,ATSSGGGYNEQF
TRBJ2-4,NA,TRBV5-4,ASSQGGRDIQY
TRBJ2-7,NA,TRBV11-2,ASSLGIGTSSYEQY
TRBJ2-1,NA,TRBV13,ASSSWDYNEQF
TRBJ2-1,NA,TRBV27,ASSLGAGEQF
TRBJ2-1,TRBD2,TRBV11-3,ASSSGTSVGEQF
TRBJ2-5,TRBD1,TRBV19,ASTPDRGLGTQY
TRBJ1-2,NA,TRBV27,ASRDPGDGGYT
TRBJ2-5,TRBD1,TRBV28,ASTSGTGAQETQY
TRBJ1-2,TRBD1,TRBV11-2,ASSLRWDSHYGYT
TRBJ1-2,TRBD1,TRBV5-4,ASSQGQTYGYT
TRBJ2-1,TRBD2,TRBV7-2,ASSLVASGSYEQF
TRBJ2-3,TRBD1,TRBV29-1,SVTKGAGTDTQY
TRBJ2-1,TRBD1,TRBV6-5,ASRGTGGYNEQF